The rows below give T cell receptor beta chains drawn from one sample of a study of OX40 agonist ivuxolimab in advanced cancers. Assay used: immunoSEQ multiplex PCR; TCRdb lists only in-frame clones, some missing. Of about 40,000 clones in the sample, about 88% were seen once. The starting material was CD4+ or CD8+ T cells sorted from blood, obtained in a trial of the OX40 agonist ivuxolimab. The receptors come from an adult with an advanced solid tumor such as melanoma, head and neck, liver or kidney cancer. CDR3s include the opening cysteine and the closing phenylalanine or tryptophan. D genes are given only for firm matches. Rows may omit the clone size; those that give it use once, few, many or a size class.

j_call,d_call,cdr3_length,v_call,clone_size,cdr3_nt,cdr3_aa
TRBJ2-7,TRBD2,13,TRBV6-5,once,TGTGCCAGCAGTTCTCATTCGGGAGGCGAGCAGTACTTC,CASSSHSGGEQYF
TRBJ1-1,TRBD1,14,TRBV7-2,NA,TGTGCCAGCAGCTTTCTGACAGGGGGCACTGAAGCTTTCTTT,CASSFLTGGTEAFF
TRBJ2-3,NA,18,TRBV21-1,once,TGTGCCAGCAGCAAACCCCTGCTCAGCGGGCCCCCCACAGATACGCAGTATTTT,CASSKPLLSGPPTDTQYF
TRBJ2-1,TRBD1,16,TRBV10-3,NA,TGTGCCATCAGCCGGGGCGGACAGGGCACCTACAATGAGCAGTTCTTC,CAISRGGQGTYNEQFF
TRBJ2-3,TRBD1,15,TRBV11-3,NA,TGTGCCAGCACTCCCGGGCAGGGGGCGGTAGATACGCAGTATTTT,CASTPGQGAVDTQYF
TRBJ2-3,NA,14,TRBV6-1,NA,TGTGCCAGCGCTCGCGGCCCTAGCACAGATACGCAGTATTTT,CASARGPSTDTQYF
TRBJ1-1,NA,14,TRBV9,NA,TGTGCCAGCAGCGTAGTCGGCGGGAACACTGAAGCTTTCTTT,CASSVVGGNTEAFF
TRBJ2-7,NA,13,TRBV5-4,NA,TGTGCCAGCAGCTTGGACGGATCCTACGAGCAGTACTTC,CASSLDGSYEQYF
TRBJ2-7,NA,14,TRBV14,NA,TGTGCCAGCAGCCAAGTCACGGAAATCTACGAGCAGTACTTC,CASSQVTEIYEQYF
TRBJ1-2,NA,16,TRBV4-3,NA,TGCGCCAGCAGCCAAGTTCCCTCAGAGGACTTTGATGTCTACACCTTC,CASSQVPSEDFDVYTF
TRBJ1-3,NA,10,TRBV7-9,NA,TGTGCCAGCAGGGGGGACACCATATATTTT,CASRGDTIYF
TRBJ1-2,NA,15,TRBV7-9,once,TGTGCCAGCAGCCTGAGACAGGTCCATAACTATGGCTACACCTTC,CASSLRQVHNYGYTF
TRBJ1-1,NA,14,TRBV27,NA,TGTGCCAGCAGTTTATGGGTGGGGGAAGCTGAAGCTTTCTTT,CASSLWVGEAEAFF
TRBJ1-3,NA,16,TRBV15,NA,TGTGCCACCAGCAGAGATTCCCAGAAAAGTAGAAACACCATATATTTT,CATSRDSQKSRNTIYF
TRBJ2-7,NA,15,TRBV5-1,NA,TGCGCCAGCAGCTTGGAACAGGGGGGGCCCTACGAGCAGTACTTC,CASSLEQGGPYEQYF
TRBJ2-3,NA,11,TRBV6-5,NA,TGTGCCAGCAGCCCCACAGATACGCAGTATTTT,CASSPTDTQYF
TRBJ2-7,NA,12,TRBV6-5,NA,TGTGCCAGCAGCCCTAACGAGCGGGAGCAGTACTTC,CASSPNEREQYF
TRBJ2-1,TRBD1,18,TRBV7-2,NA,TGTGCCGCAAGAGACGACTACAGTAGAGACAGGGTCAACAATGAGCAGTTCTTC,CAARDDYSRDRVNNEQFF